This T cell receptor (beta chain) appears in the sequencing data of a study of shared T cell receptors in the human thymus. TCRdb keeps only in-frame clones here, not all; method: immunoSEQ multiplex PCR. The sample gives 640,000 or so clones, 80% to 90% of which show up once; 0.0094% is in the top ten. In its sample, this clone was seen a few times. Trimming stripped 2 bases from V and 1 base from J, with 14 bases between. CDR3 length: 16 residues. The germline gives CDR1 KGHSH, CDR2 LQKENI. The same data also contributed to another study, on human thymus T cells. From that study: In corrective heart surgery, resections were taken, and these provided the thymus tissue. Thymic repertoires of unrelated individuals were reported in related research to overlap highly.

The chain employs TRBV18 and TRBJ1-2; no clear D. The specimen was thymocytes. The TCR was taken from a boy in the first two years of life with a congenital heart defect. The CDR3 reads CASSPSFGEYNYGYTF. As DNA, the CDR3 is TGTGCCAGCTCACCATCGTTCGGGGAATATAACTATGGCTACACCTTC.